Below, one T cell receptor (beta chain) is given with its context. As yet, its antigen is unknown. The CDR3 covers 15 residues. V lost 6 bases, J lost 2 bases, and 17 bases lay in between. Germline lookup yields CDR1 SNHLY and CDR2 FYNNEI. This table comes from immunoSEQ multiplex PCR, and its TCRdb copy is limited to in-frame clones, with some not included. The sample includes about 2,500 clones, under 30% of them seen just once. This entry belongs to a study of T cells in localized non-small cell lung cancer. Broader study findings: Heterogeneity remains possible because sequencing was limited to only one tumor region. Uninvolved adjacent lung had higher T cell clonality than tumor and all other tissues. The appearance of a median 57 of the top 100 tumor clones was seen in adjacent lung.

Sequencing used normal lung tissue next to the tumor, obtained before any cancer treatment. The clonotype comes from a man aged 35 to 69 with stage II squamous cell lung carcinoma. The chain carries TRBV2 and TRBJ2-7; D possibly uses TRBD1 or TRBD2 (6 bases each). CDR3 region: CASSGGIGGTYEQYF. DNA for the CDR3: TGTGCCAGCAGCGGGGGCATAGGGGGGACCTACGAGCAGTACTTC.